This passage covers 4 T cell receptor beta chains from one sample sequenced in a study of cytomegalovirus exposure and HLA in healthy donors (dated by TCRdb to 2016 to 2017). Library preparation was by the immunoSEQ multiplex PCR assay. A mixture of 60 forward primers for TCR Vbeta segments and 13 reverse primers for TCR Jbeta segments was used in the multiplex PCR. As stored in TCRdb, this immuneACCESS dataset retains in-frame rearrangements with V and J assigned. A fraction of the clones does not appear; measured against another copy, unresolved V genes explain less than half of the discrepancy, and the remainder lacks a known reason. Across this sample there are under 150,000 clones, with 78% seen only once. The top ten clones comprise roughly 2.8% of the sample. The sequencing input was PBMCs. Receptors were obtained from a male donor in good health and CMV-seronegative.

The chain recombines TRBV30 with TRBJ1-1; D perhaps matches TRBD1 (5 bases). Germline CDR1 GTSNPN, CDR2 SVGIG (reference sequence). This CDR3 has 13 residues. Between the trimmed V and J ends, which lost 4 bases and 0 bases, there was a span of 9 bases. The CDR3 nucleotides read TGTGCCTGGACGCAGGGTCTGAACACTGAAGCTTTCTTT. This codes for CAWTQGLNTEAFF.

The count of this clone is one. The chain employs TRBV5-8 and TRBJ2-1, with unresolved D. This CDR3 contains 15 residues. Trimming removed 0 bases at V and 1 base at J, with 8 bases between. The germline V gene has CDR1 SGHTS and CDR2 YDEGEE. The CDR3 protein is CASSLGTESYNEQFF. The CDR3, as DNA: TGTGCCAGCAGCTTGGGTACAGAATCCTACAATGAGCAGTTCTTC.

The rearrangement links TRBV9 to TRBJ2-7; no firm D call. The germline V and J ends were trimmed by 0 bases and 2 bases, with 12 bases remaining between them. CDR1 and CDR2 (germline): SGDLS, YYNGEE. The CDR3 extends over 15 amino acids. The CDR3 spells CASSVAGGLTYEQYF. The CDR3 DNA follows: TGTGCCAGCAGCGTAGCTGGCGGCCTGACCTACGAGCAGTACTTC.

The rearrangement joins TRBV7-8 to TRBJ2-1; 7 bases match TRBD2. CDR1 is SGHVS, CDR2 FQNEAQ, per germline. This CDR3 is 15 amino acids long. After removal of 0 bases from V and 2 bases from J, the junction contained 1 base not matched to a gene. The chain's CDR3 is CASSLAGGAYNEQFF. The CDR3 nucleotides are TGTGCCAGCAGCTTAGCGGGAGGGGCCTACAATGAGCAGTTCTTC. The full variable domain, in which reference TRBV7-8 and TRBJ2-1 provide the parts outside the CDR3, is GAGVSQSPRYKVAKRGQDVALRCDPISGHVSLFWYQQALGQGPEFLTYFQNEAQLDKSGLPSDRFFAERPEGSVSTLKIQRTQQEDSAVYLCASSLAGGAYNEQFFGPGTRLTVL.